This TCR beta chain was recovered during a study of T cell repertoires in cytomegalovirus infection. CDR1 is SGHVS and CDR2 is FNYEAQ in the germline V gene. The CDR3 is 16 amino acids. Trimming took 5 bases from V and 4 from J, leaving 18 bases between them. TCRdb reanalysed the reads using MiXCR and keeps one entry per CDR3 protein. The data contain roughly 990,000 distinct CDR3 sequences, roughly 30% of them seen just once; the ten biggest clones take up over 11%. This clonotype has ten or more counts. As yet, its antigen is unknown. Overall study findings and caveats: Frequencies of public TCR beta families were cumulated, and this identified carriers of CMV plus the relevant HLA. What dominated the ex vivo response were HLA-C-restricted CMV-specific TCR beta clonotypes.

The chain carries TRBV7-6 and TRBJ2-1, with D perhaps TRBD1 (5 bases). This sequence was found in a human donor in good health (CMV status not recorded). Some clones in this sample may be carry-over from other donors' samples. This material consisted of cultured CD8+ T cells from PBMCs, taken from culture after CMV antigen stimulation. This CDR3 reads CASSLTLKTVYNEQFF. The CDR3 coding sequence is TGTGCCAGCAGCCTTACCCTTAAGACAGTATACAATGAGCAGTTCTTC.